This is a list of T cell receptor beta chains from one sample in a study of HIV-infected children after antiretroviral therapy interruption. TCRdb redid the calling of the 3' RACE reads with MiXCR, one entry per CDR3 protein. The repertoire holds about 40,000 distinct CDR3 sequences, approximately 6.1% seen once, with roughly 1% in the top ten. Sequenced material: CD45RA+ CD4+ T cells from PBMCs, pooled from several time points, taken from a donor given antiretroviral therapy, either interrupted or continuous. Source of these receptors: a pool of human donors with HIV. Both conserved end residues are part of each CDR3. D genes are given only for firm matches. The size of a clone is reported for some rows only, either as once, few or many, or as a class for expanded clones.

>NA|TRBJ1-1|13|TRBV9|TRBD1
CASSEDRATEAFF
TGTGCCAGCAGCGAGGACAGGGCGACTGAAGCTTTCTTT
>many|TRBJ1-5|18|TRBV7-8|NA
CASSLDPGVPYSNQPQHF
TGTGCCAGCAGCTTAGACCCAGGGGTCCCATATAGCAATCAGCCCCAGCATTTT
>NA|TRBJ2-1|14|TRBV7-2|TRBD1
CASSQDRGANEQFF
TGTGCCAGCAGCCAAGACAGGGGAGCCAATGAGCAGTTCTTC
>many|TRBJ2-5|14|TRBV5-1|NA
CASSLEISRETQYF
TGCGCCAGCAGCTTGGAAATTAGTAGGGAGACCCAGTACTTC
>few|TRBJ1-5|15|TRBV5-1|NA
CASSLSSGFGQPQHF
TGCGCCAGCAGCTTGTCCTCCGGATTTGGCCAGCCCCAGCATTTT
>NA|TRBJ2-3|19|TRBV28|TRBD2
CASSLFGSGRRGTTDTQYF
TGTGCCAGCAGTTTATTCGGTAGCGGGAGGAGAGGTACCACAGATACGCAGTATTTT
>NA|TRBJ1-5|15|TRBV23-1|NA
CASSPPGNRHQPQHF
TGCGCCAGCAGTCCCCCAGGGAACCGCCATCAGCCCCAGCATTTT
>many|TRBJ2-2|14|TRBV11-2|NA
CASSFVSNTGELFF
TGTGCCAGCAGCTTCGTATCGAACACCGGGGAGCTGTTTTTT
>many|TRBJ2-1|11|TRBV10-3|NA
CAISPNNEQFF
TGTGCCATCAGCCCAAACAATGAGCAGTTCTTC
>many|TRBJ1-1|13|TRBV14|NA
CASMDFTGTEAFF
TGTGCCAGTATGGACTTCACGGGCACTGAAGCTTTCTTT
>many|TRBJ2-1|16|TRBV7-9|TRBD2
CASSGGTSGIGNEQFF
TGTGCCAGCAGCGGAGGTACTAGCGGGATAGGAAATGAGCAGTTCTTC
>many|TRBJ2-4|13|TRBV13|NA
CASSLVGGDTLYF
TGTGCCAGCTCTCTCGTGGGGGGTGACACCTTGTACTTT
>many|TRBJ2-5|14|TRBV6-6|NA
CASGDDGVQDTQYF
TGTGCCAGCGGTGATGATGGGGTTCAAGACACCCAGTACTTT
>many|TRBJ2-1|15|TRBV7-2|TRBD2
CASSLRGRVYNEQFF
TGTGCCAGCAGCTTACGCGGGAGGGTTTACAATGAGCAGTTCTTC
>medium-sized|TRBJ2-7|12|TRBV10-3|TRBD2
CASGDEGREQYF
TGTGCCAGCGGTGATGAGGGGAGGGAACAGTACTTC
>few|TRBJ1-6|15|TRBV5-1|TRBD1
CASSRNRGDNSPLHF
TGCGCCAGCAGCCGGAACAGGGGGGATAATTCACCCCTCCACTTT
>many|TRBJ2-1|15|TRBV2|NA
CASSVEGGSYNEQFF
TGTGCCAGCAGTGTCGAGGGGGGCTCTTACAATGAGCAGTTCTTC
>many|TRBJ1-2|14|TRBV3-1|NA
CASSPLAANYGYTF
TGTGCCAGCAGCCCTCTCGCCGCTAACTATGGCTACACCTTC
>many|TRBJ1-2|14|TRBV7-9|NA
CASSPQGGDYGYTF
TGTGCCAGCAGCCCACAGGGCGGCGACTATGGCTACACCTTC
>few|TRBJ1-4|13|TRBV19|TRBD1
CASQTGGGAKLFF
TGTGCCAGCCAGACAGGGGGGGGCGCAAAACTGTTTTTT
>many|TRBJ2-2|12|TRBV28|NA
CASSGNTGELFF
TGTGCCAGCAGTGGGAACACCGGGGAGCTGTTTTTT
>NA|TRBJ2-3|14|TRBV6-6|NA
CASGDWGSAETLYF
TGTGCCAGCGGGGACTGGGGAAGTGCAGAAACGCTGTATTTT
>many|TRBJ2-2|17|TRBV5-4|TRBD2
CASRLAGGPRNTGELFF
TGTGCCTCCCGACTAGCGGGGGGACCCAGGAACACCGGGGAGCTGTTTTTT
>many|TRBJ2-7|12|TRBV28|NA
CASKDSSSEQYF
TGTGCCAGTAAGGACTCGAGCAGCGAGCAGTACTTC
>many|TRBJ2-1|20|TRBV7-9|NA
CASSLAVGYRAGSSYNEQFF
TGTGCCAGCAGCTTAGCGGTGGGTTACCGAGCGGGCAGCTCCTACAATGAGCAGTTCTTC
>few|TRBJ2-1|15|TRBV19|TRBD2
CASSSGTSGRDEQFF
TGTGCCAGTAGCTCCGGGACTAGCGGGAGAGATGAGCAGTTCTTC
>many|TRBJ2-2|14|TRBV6-2/TRBV6-3|TRBD1
CASNSGTGTGELFF
TGTGCCAGCAATTCCGGGACAGGAACCGGGGAGCTGTTTTTT
>medium-sized|TRBJ1-3|15|TRBV13|TRBD1
CASSQGQSSGNTLYF
TGTGCCAGCTCCCAGGGACAGTCTTCTGGAAATACGCTCTATTTT
>NA|TRBJ2-1|13|TRBV20-1|NA
CSASSGRENEQFF
TGCAGTGCTAGTAGCGGCCGGGAAAATGAGCAGTTCTTC
>many|TRBJ2-7|16|TRBV20-1|NA
CSARRAGQPTHYEQYF
TGCAGTGCTAGACGGGCAGGACAGCCGACACACTACGAGCAGTACTTC
>many|TRBJ1-2|14|TRBV20-1|NA
CSASPTAINYGYTF
TGCAGTGCTAGCCCGACGGCAATTAACTATGGCTACACCTTC
>many|TRBJ2-5|16|TRBV12-3/TRBV12-4|NA
CASSLGDSTRKETQYF
TGTGCCAGCAGCTTAGGCGATAGTACTAGAAAAGAGACCCAGTACTTC
>NA|TRBJ1-4|16|TRBV7-2|NA
CASSLGVGQSNEKLFF
TGTGCCAGCAGCTTAGGGGTTGGACAGTCTAATGAAAAACTGTTTTTT
>many|TRBJ2-2|17|TRBV11-2|TRBD1
CASSFVSGTGNTGELFF
TGTGCCAGCAGCTTCGTTTCCGGGACAGGGAACACCGGGGAGCTGTTTTTT
>few|TRBJ2-2|14|TRBV12-3/TRBV12-4|NA
CASRTNRDTGELFF
TGTGCCAGCAGGACAAACAGAGACACCGGGGAGCTGTTTTTT
>many|TRBJ1-1|13|TRBV20-1|NA
CSAREHLNTEAFF
TGCAGTGCTAGAGAACATTTGAACACTGAAGCTTTCTTT
>many|TRBJ1-1|13|TRBV7-2|NA
CASSLIVNTEAFF
TGTGCCAGCAGTCTTATAGTTAACACTGAAGCTTTCTTT
>few|TRBJ1-6|15|TRBV6-6|TRBD1
CASGDPGGYNSPLYF
TGTGCCAGCGGTGACCCAGGGGGCTATAATTCGCCCCTCTACTTT
>many|TRBJ2-3|15|TRBV23-1|TRBD1
CASSRTGASAETLYF
TGTGCCAGCAGTAGGACAGGGGCTAGTGCAGAAACGCTGTATTTT
>many|TRBJ2-5|14|TRBV6-1|TRBD1
CASSETGGWETQYF
TGTGCCAGCAGTGAGACAGGGGGCTGGGAGACCCAGTACTTC
>many|TRBJ2-7|11|TRBV29-1|TRBD1
CGARDSYEQYF
TGTGGTGCTAGGGACAGCTATGAACAGTACTTC
>many|TRBJ1-4|14|TRBV11-2|NA
CASSPLLANEKLFF
TGTGCCAGCAGCCCGTTGTTAGCTAATGAAAAACTGTTTTTT
>many|TRBJ1-2|12|TRBV6-1|NA
CASSDIGYGYTF
TGTGCCAGCAGTGATATTGGCTATGGCTACACCTTC
>NA|TRBJ2-6|19|TRBV6-6|TRBD2
CASSGGLAGTRAGANVLTF
TGTGCCAGCAGTGGCGGACTAGCGGGCACCCGAGCTGGGGCCAACGTCCTGACTTTC
>many|TRBJ2-2|17|TRBV5-1|NA
CASSLEVATPNTGELFF
TGCGCCAGCAGCTTGGAGGTAGCCACACCGAACACCGGGGAGCTGTTTTTT
>medium-sized|TRBJ2-7|14|TRBV20-1|NA
CSAAGGENPYEQYF
TGCAGTGCTGCGGGCGGGGAGAATCCCTACGAGCAGTACTTC
>many|TRBJ2-5|13|TRBV6-5|TRBD2
CAAAAAGAETQYF
TGTGCCGCGGCCGCCGCGGGAGCAGAGACCCAGTACTTC
>many|TRBJ2-1|12|TRBV6-6|TRBD1
CASSARQGSEFF
TGTGCCAGCAGTGCCCGACAGGGATCGGAGTTCTTC